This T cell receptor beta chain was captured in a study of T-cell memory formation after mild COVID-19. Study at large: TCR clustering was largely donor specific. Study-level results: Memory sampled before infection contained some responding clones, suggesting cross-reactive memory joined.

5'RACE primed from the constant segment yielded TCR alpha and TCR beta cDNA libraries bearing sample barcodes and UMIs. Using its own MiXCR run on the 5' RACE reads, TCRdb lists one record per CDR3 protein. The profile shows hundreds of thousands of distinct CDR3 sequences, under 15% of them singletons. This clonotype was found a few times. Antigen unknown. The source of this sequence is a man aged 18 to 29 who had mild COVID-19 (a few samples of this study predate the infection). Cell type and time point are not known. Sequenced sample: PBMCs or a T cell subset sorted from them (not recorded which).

The DNA for the CDR3 is TGTGCCAGCAGCTTAGGAGTCAGGGGGCAGCCCCAGCATTTT. It specifies CASSLGVRGQPQHF. The chain carries TRBV7-8 and TRBJ1-5; 7 bases are shared with TRBD1. This CDR3 has 14 residues. J was trimmed by 7 bases and V by 1 base; bases with no gene match: 4. CDR1 SGHVS and CDR2 FQNEAQ come from the germline V gene.